The 25 T cell receptor beta chains reported below all come from one sample, sequenced in a study of chemoradiotherapy in HPV16-positive cancers. Sequencing was performed with immunoSEQ multiplex PCR; in TCRdb, only in-frame clones are kept and a portion is missing. The sample lists some 10,000 clones; 65% to 70% were seen once. Sampling took place from a patient who underwent chemoradiotherapy. These receptors came from a human donor with HPV-associated anogenital cancer.

The chain uses TRBV18 and TRBJ2-7; D remains ambiguous. The CDR3 spans 11 residues. With 3 bases removed from V and 2 bases from J, the gap between germline ends came to 2 bases. Looked up from germline, CDR1 is KGHSH and CDR2 is LQKENI. The CDR3 sequence: CASSPTYEQYF. The CDR3 bases are TGTGCCAGCTCACCTACCTACGAGCAGTACTTC.

The chain employs TRBV5-8 and TRBJ2-6, with 8 bases lining up with TRBD1. Looked up from germline, CDR1 is SGHTS and CDR2 is YDEGEE. J was trimmed by 2 bases and V by 2 bases; bases with no gene match: 6. This CDR3 has 17 residues. The CDR3 reads CASSFWAGGTGANVLTF. The CDR3 coding sequence is TGTGCCAGCAGCTTTTGGGCAGGGGGCACTGGGGCCAACGTCCTGACTTTC.

The V and J genes are TRBV5-1 and TRBJ1-1, with 7 nucleotides matching TRBD1. The CDR3 runs 14 residues. CDR1 and CDR2 from the germline V gene are SGHRS and YFSETQ. The V gene end was trimmed by 3 bases and the J gene end by 1 base; junction bases not matched to a gene: 3. CDR3 sequence: CASSSGQPNTEAFF. CDR3 nucleotides: TGCGCCAGCAGCTCGGGACAGCCGAACACTGAAGCTTTCTTT.

DNA for the CDR3: TGTGCCAGCATGGGCTACAATGAGCAGTTCTTC. Amino acid sequence: CASMGYNEQFF. This sequence joins TRBV28 and TRBJ2-1; D unresolved. The CDR3 loop spans 11 amino acids. Germline loops: CDR1 MDHEN, CDR2 SYDVKM. Trimming took 7 bases from V and 3 from J, leaving 4 bases between them.

V is TRBV7-3 and J is TRBJ2-1; D perhaps matches TRBD2 (6 bases). V lost 2 bases, J lost 5 bases, and 7 bases lay in between. This CDR3 has 13 amino acids. Looked up from germline, CDR1 is SGHTA and CDR2 is FQGTGA. CDR3 residues: CASSLAGNNEQFF. In nucleotides, the CDR3 is TGTGCCAGCAGCTTAGCGGGAAACAATGAGCAGTTCTTC. Full variable domain (remainder filled in from reference TRBV7-3 and TRBJ2-1): GAGVSQTPSNKVTEKGKYVELRCDPISGHTALYWYRQSLGQGPEFLIYFQGTGAADDSGLPNDRFFAVRPEGSVSTLKIQRTERGDSAVYLCASSLAGNNEQFFGPGTRLTVL.

This chain connects TRBV4-2 to TRBJ2-5, with 10 bases matching TRBD2. The CDR3 is 14 residues long. CDR1 is LGHNA and CDR2 is YNFKEQ in the germline V gene. V gave up 4 bases and J gave up 3 bases; unmatched junction bases: 2. The chain's CDR3 is CASSLLAGEETQYF. Written as DNA, the CDR3 is TGTGCCAGCAGCCTCCTAGCGGGGGAAGAGACCCAGTACTTC.

The J gene is TRBJ1-5, the V gene TRBV19; possibly TRBD1 for D (5 bases). The CDR3 spans 14 residues. Germline V gives CDR1 LNHDA, CDR2 SQIVND (reference sequence). V lost 5 bases and J lost 9, with 17 bases in between. The CDR3 sequence is CASSRDGGPGPQHF. CDR3 coding DNA: TGTGCCAGTAGTCGTGACGGGGGACCTGGGCCCCAGCATTTT. The variable domain in full, completed from reference TRBV19 and TRBJ1-5, reads DGGITQSPKYLFRKEGQNVTLSCEQNLNHDAMYWYRQDPGQGLRLIYYSQIVNDFQKGDIAEGYSVSREKKESFPLTVTSAQKNPTAFYLCASSRDGGPGPQHFGDGTRLSIL.

This rearrangement joins TRBV13 to TRBJ2-7; TRBD1 might be the D (5 bases). Germline CDR1 and CDR2: PRHDT and FYEKMQ (reference sequence). The CDR3 has 11 residues. V was shortened by 3 bases and J by 9 bases, with 9 bases between the two germline ends. The CDR3 DNA follows: TGTGCCAGCAGCTTTGGGGCACGGCAGTACTTC. Amino acid sequence: CASSFGARQYF.

J is TRBJ2-3 and V is TRBV5-1; tentatively, D is TRBD1 (5 bases). The CDR3 extends over 14 amino acids. Trimming pared 3 bases from V and 4 bases from J, leaving 12 bases between. CDR1 and CDR2 (germline): SGHRS, YFSETQ. For the CDR3, the DNA is TGCGCCAGCAGCTCAAGACAGATACCAGATACGCAGTATTTT. This translates into CASSSRQIPDTQYF.

V is TRBV5-4 and J is TRBJ1-2; perhaps TRBD1 as D (5 bases). CDR3 length: 13 residues. Trimming removed 1 base from V and 4 bases from J, with 8 bases in between. Germline loops: CDR1 SGHNT, CDR2 YYREEE (reference sequence). CDR3 region: CASSLRDGYGYTF. The CDR3, as DNA: TGTGCCAGCAGCTTGCGGGACGGCTATGGCTACACCTTC.

This clone was seen only once. This sequence joins TRBV5-4 and TRBJ2-2; D unresolved. CDR3 size: 14 residues. Germline CDR1 is SGHNT and CDR2 is YYREEE (reference sequence). The V end lost 3 bases, the J end lost 4 bases, and 10 bases lay between the germline ends. CDR3 in DNA: TGTGCCAGCAGCTCCCCATGGGGCACCGGGGAGCTGTTTTTT. Residues: CASSSPWGTGELFF.

The table lists this clone with a few counts. V usage is TRBV5-1 and J usage is TRBJ1-3, with D possibly matching TRBD1 (6 bases). Trimming left V 3 bases short and J 4 bases short, with 11 bases between. The germline V gene encodes CDR1 SGHRS and CDR2 YFSETQ. This CDR3 is built from 14 residues. CDR3 nucleotides: TGCGCCAGCAGCTCAGGGGAATCGGGAAACACCATATATTTT. Translating gives CASSSGESGNTIYF.

This clone was recorded once. The V gene is TRBV5-1, the J gene TRBJ2-3, with TRBD2 identical over 13 bases. In germline, CDR1 is SGHRS, CDR2 YFSETQ. V lost 2 bases and J lost 2; bases outside the gene matches: 5. The CDR3 consists of 17 residues. The CDR3 protein is CASSFGLAGADTDTQYF. The CDR3 region has the DNA TGCGCCAGCAGCTTTGGACTAGCGGGGGCAGACACAGATACGCAGTATTTT.

The chain uses TRBV29-1 and TRBJ2-5; D might be TRBD2 (6 bases). The CDR3 sequence is 15 residues long. The ends were cut back, 0 bases at V and 5 bases at J, with 16 bases in the middle. CDR1 and CDR2 (germline): SQVTM, ANQGSEA. The CDR3 DNA reads TGCAGCGTTGAAGATCTTTTGGGGGGTCGGGAGACCCAGTACTTC. This gives the protein CSVEDLLGGRETQYF.

The rearrangement uses TRBV15 and TRBJ2-7; 7 bases are shared with TRBD2. The CDR3 contains 16 residues. The germline CDR1 and CDR2 sequences are LNHNV and YYDKDF (reference sequence). J was trimmed by 2 bases and V by 3 bases; bases with no gene match: 10. CDR3 DNA sequence: TGTGCCACCAGCAGTGTCTTCGGGGGGTCACCCTACGAGCAGTACTTC. Translating it yields CATSSVFGGSPYEQYF. The variable domain in full, completed from reference TRBV15 and TRBJ2-7, reads DAMVIQNPRYQVTQFGKPVTLSCSQTLNHNVMYWYQQKSSQAPKLLFHYYDKDFNNEADTPDNFQSRRPNTSFCFLDIRSPGLGDTAMYLCATSSVFGGSPYEQYFGPGTRLTVT.

This clone is a singleton in its sample. The chain has TRBV29-1 and TRBJ1-1; a possible D gene is TRBD1 (5 bases). The CDR3 is 13 residues long. Germline CDR1 SQVTM, CDR2 ANQGSEA. With 7 bases removed from V and 0 bases from J, the gap between germline ends came to 12 bases. CDR3: CSGGEDMNTEAFF. CDR3 DNA: TGCAGCGGAGGGGAGGACATGAACACTGAAGCTTTCTTT.

In its sample, this clone was seen once. This chain connects TRBV19 to TRBJ2-2, with D possibly matching TRBD1 (6 bases). CDR3 size: 13 residues. Germline V lookup: CDR1 LNHDA, CDR2 SQIVND (reference sequence). V was pared by 6 bases and J by 6 bases, with 11 bases between. For the CDR3, the DNA is TGTGCCAGTAGGGAGACAGGAGCCGGGGAGCTGTTTTTT. It codes for CASRETGAGELFF.

V and J are TRBV2 and TRBJ1-1; D is undetermined. The CDR3 has 14 residues. Looked up from germline, CDR1 is SNHLY and CDR2 is FYNNEI. V was cut by 4 bases and J by 0 bases, with 9 bases left in between. CDR3 in DNA: TGTGCCAGCAGTGCTGAGGGATTGAACACTGAAGCTTTCTTT. Translated: CASSAEGLNTEAFF.

The V gene is TRBV19, the J gene TRBJ2-7; D perhaps matches TRBD1 (6 bases). This CDR3 is built from 13 residues. Germline CDR1 and CDR2: LNHDA and SQIVND (reference sequence). V was clipped by 6 bases and J by 0 bases, with 9 bases between them. In DNA, the CDR3 is TGTGCCAGTAGCTACAGGGTCTCCTACGAGCAGTACTTC. Translating it yields CASSYRVSYEQYF.

This chain joins TRBV7-3 and TRBJ2-1, with 7 bases identical to TRBD1. V shed 4 bases and J 6 bases; nucleotides not matched to a gene: 9. Germline V gene data show CDR1 as SGHTA and CDR2 as FQGTGA. The CDR3 is 15 amino acids. The chain's CDR3 is CASSSRQGTANEQFF. Written as DNA, the CDR3 is TGTGCCAGCAGCTCCAGACAGGGAACAGCCAATGAGCAGTTCTTC.

V gene TRBV5-4 combines with J gene TRBJ2-5; no definite D call. The CDR3 has 15 residues. The ends were cut back, 4 bases at V and 1 base at J, with 14 bases in the middle. Germline CDR1 SGHNT, CDR2 YYREEE (reference sequence). The CDR3 bases are TGTGCCAGCAGCCCCGCCGGCGACTTCCAAGAGACCCAGTACTTC. This sequence encodes CASSPAGDFQETQYF.

The chain links TRBV6-6 to TRBJ2-5; 8 positions match TRBD1. The DNA end is more similar to TRBJ2-7, so the J call may be wrong. The CDR3 covers 15 residues. Germline values: CDR1 MNHNY, CDR2 SVGAGI (reference sequence). CDR3 DNA: TGTGCCAGCAGTTGGAGGACAGGGTTAAGCTACGAGCAGTACTTC. This codes for CASSWRTGLSYEQYF.

This clone was seen more than once but under ten times. The chain joins TRBV29-1 to TRBJ2-1; D call uncertain. V lost 7 bases to trimming and J lost 0 bases, with 13 bases between them. From germline, CDR1 is SQVTM and CDR2 ANQGSEA. The CDR3 covers 14 residues. CDR3 coding DNA: TGCAGCGACCTCATTCCGAGCTCCTACAATGAGCAGTTCTTC. Its protein is CSDLIPSSYNEQFF.

This rearrangement joins TRBV2 to TRBJ2-7; the match to TRBD2 covers 11 bases. Germline CDR1 reads SNHLY; CDR2 reads FYNNEI. The CDR3 sequence is 15 residues long. Losses at the gene ends were 6 bases for V and 1 base for J; bases not matched to a gene: 5. The CDR3 coding sequence is TGTGCCAGCAGAGAACTAGCGGGGGCTTCCTACGAGCAGTACTTC. It codes for CASRELAGASYEQYF. Supplemented by reference TRBV2 and TRBJ2-7, the full variable domain reads EPEVTQTPSHQVTQMGQEVILRCVPISNHLYFYWYRQILGQKVEFLVSFYNNEISEKSEIFDDQFSVERPDGSNFTLKIRSTKLEDSAMYFCASRELAGASYEQYFGPGTRLTVT.

The rearrangement links TRBV4-3 to TRBJ1-6; D gene ambiguous. CDR3 length equals 16 residues. V was trimmed by 0 bases and J by 2 bases, leaving 8 bases between them. Germline assignment: CDR1 LGHNA and CDR2 YSLEER. The CDR3 DNA is TGCGCCAGCAGCCAAGAAGGCAGAACCTATAATTCACCCCTCCACTTT. This encodes CASSQEGRTYNSPLHF.